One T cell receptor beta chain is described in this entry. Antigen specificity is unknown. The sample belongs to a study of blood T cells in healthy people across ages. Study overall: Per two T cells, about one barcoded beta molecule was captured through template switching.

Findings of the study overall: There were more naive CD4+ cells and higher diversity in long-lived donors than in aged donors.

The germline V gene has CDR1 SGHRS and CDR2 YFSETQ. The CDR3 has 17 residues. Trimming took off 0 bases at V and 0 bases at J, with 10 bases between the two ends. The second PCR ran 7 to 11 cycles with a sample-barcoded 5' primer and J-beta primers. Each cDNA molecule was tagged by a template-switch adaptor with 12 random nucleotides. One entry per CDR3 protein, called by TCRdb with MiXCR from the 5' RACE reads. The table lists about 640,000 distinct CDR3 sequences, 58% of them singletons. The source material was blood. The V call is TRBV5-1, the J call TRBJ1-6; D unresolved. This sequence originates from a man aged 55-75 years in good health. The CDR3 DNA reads TGCGCCAGCAGCTTGGGTCGGGAGAGCTCCTATAATTCACCCCTCCACTTT. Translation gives CASSLGRESSYNSPLHF.